This entry lists 27 T cell receptor beta chains sequenced from one sample in a study of blood T cells in healthy people across ages. A second PCR, run for roughly 7 to 12 cycles, used a sample-barcoded 5' primer plus a J-beta primer mix. TCRdb reanalysed the 5' RACE reads using MiXCR and keeps one entry per CDR3 protein. The repertoire includes 1 million or so distinct CDR3 sequences, under 30% of them detected once, and less than 0.75% sits in the top ten. This sample was shared with a second study, whose subject was T cells of mothers and their children.

The sample comprised blood. The receptors stem from a girl aged 2 to 9 in good health.

This chain joins TRBV4-1 and TRBJ1-5; D ambiguous. Per the germline V gene, CDR1 is MGHRA and CDR2 is YSYEKL. Trimming cost V 1 base and J 2 bases, with 12 bases left between them. CDR3 size: 16 residues. This CDR3 reads CASSQVLGSGNQPQHF. In DNA, the CDR3 is TGCGCCAGCAGCCAAGTGCTGGGTTCGGGCAATCAGCCCCAGCATTTT.

The rearrangement uses TRBV7-2 and TRBJ1-4; no clear D gene. The V gene's germline CDR1 is SGHTA and CDR2 FQGNSA. Trimming removed 2 bases at V and 5 bases at J, with 15 bases between. The CDR3 runs to 16 residues. In nucleotides, the CDR3 is TGTGCCAGCAGCTTATCTGTGGGCAGCCCCAATGAAAAACTGTTTTTT. It yields the protein CASSLSVGSPNEKLFF.

Only a few counts were recorded for this clonotype. V is TRBV4-1 and J is TRBJ2-5; D uncertain. CDR1 and CDR2 (germline): MGHRA, YSYEKL. The CDR3 runs 13 residues. V was clipped by 1 base and J by 5 bases, with 8 bases between them. The CDR3 nucleotides read TGCGCCAGCAGCCAAGCCCCTGTGGAGACCCAGTACTTC. Amino acids: CASSQAPVETQYF.

This chain connects TRBV6-1 to TRBJ1-2; D remains unclear. V was trimmed by 2 bases and J by 4 bases, leaving 5 bases between them. The CDR3 runs 12 residues. Germline V lookup: CDR1 MNHNS, CDR2 SASEGT. CDR3 amino acids: CASSERSYGYTF. The CDR3 nucleotides are TGTGCCAGCAGTGAACGTTCCTATGGCTACACCTTC.

V is TRBV13 and J is TRBJ2-5; tentative D call: TRBD1 (5 bases). TRBJ2-1 matches the DNA end more closely, so the J call is doubtful. The germline CDR1 and CDR2 sequences are PRHDT and FYEKMQ (reference sequence). The CDR3 totals 13 residues. CDR3 sequence reads: CASSSNLGVEQFF. The CDR3 DNA follows: TGTGCCAGCAGCTCCAACTTAGGGGTAGAGCAGTTCTTC.

This clonotype has only a few counts. The rearrangement joins TRBV27 to TRBJ1-5; D call uncertain. The CDR3 is 15 amino acids. Germline V CDR1 and CDR2: MNHEY, SMNVEV (reference sequence). V lost 6 bases and J lost 6, with 18 bases in between. The DNA of the CDR3 is TGTGCCAGCAGCCCACTGAGTGGGTTAAGTCAGCCCCAGCATTTT. This gives the protein CASSPLSGLSQPQHF.

The chain couples TRBV6-6 to TRBJ1-2; D is perhaps TRBD1 (5 bases). Trimming stripped 2 bases from V and 6 bases from J, with 10 bases between. The CDR3 length is 13 residues. Germline-derived CDR1 and CDR2 are MNHNY and SVGAGI (reference sequence). The CDR3, as DNA: TGTGCCAGCAGTTACGACAGCTCCGATGGCTACACCTTC. It is translated as CASSYDSSDGYTF.

Remarks on this clonotype: Germline and junction disagree at one end, which may indicate a read error. V is TRBV20-1 and J is TRBJ2-5, with TRBD2 identical over 7 bases. Germline V CDR1 and CDR2: DFQATT, SNEGSKA (reference sequence). The CDR3 has 12 residues. CDR3 in DNA: TGCAGTGCTAAAGCGGGGCAAGAGGCCCAGTACTTC. Its translation is CSAKAGQEAQYF.

J is TRBJ2-5 and V is TRBV3-1; D possibly corresponds to TRBD1 (5 bases). The ends were cut back, 7 bases at V and 3 bases at J, with 15 bases in the middle. Germline CDR1 is LGHDT and CDR2 is YNNKEL (reference sequence). The CDR3 has 14 amino acids. CDR3 amino acids: CASIREQDEETQYF. The CDR3, as DNA: TGTGCCAGCATCAGAGAACAGGACGAAGAGACCCAGTACTTC.

The rearrangement links TRBV12-5 to TRBJ2-1; D remains unclear. Germline-derived CDR1 and CDR2 are LGHNT and FRNRAP. Trimming shortened V by 2 bases and J by 5 bases, and 7 bases separated the two germline ends. This CDR3 is 13 amino acids long. The CDR3 DNA reads as TGTGCTAGTGGTTTGAGTAGTAACAATGAGCAGTTCTTC. It translates to CASGLSSNNEQFF.

This clonotype has a handful of counts. The chain is built from TRBV20-1 and TRBJ1-2; no clear D. Between the trimmed V and J ends, which lost 3 bases and 14 bases, there was a span of 22 bases. Germline V gene lookup returns CDR1 DFQATT and CDR2 SNEGSKA (reference sequence). The CDR3 runs 13 residues. The CDR3 DNA follows: TGCAGTGCTAGGGAGACTGATACTCGACGGAGGACCTTC. Its translation is CSARETDTRRRTF.

In this sample, this clonotype turned up many times. V gene TRBV5-4 combines with J gene TRBJ2-7; D unresolved. Between the trimmed V and J ends, which lost 0 bases and 3 bases, there was a span of 10 bases. There are 14 residues in the CDR3. Germline V gene sequence: CDR1 SGHNT, CDR2 YYREEE (reference sequence). CDR3 residues: CASSLEVGRYEQYF. The CDR3 DNA reads TGTGCCAGCAGCTTGGAAGTAGGGCGCTACGAGCAGTACTTC.

This clonotype was picked up a small number of times. V and J are TRBV7-2 and TRBJ2-5; D possibly matches TRBD1 or TRBD2 (5 bases each). This CDR3 has 13 residues. The V end lost 5 bases, the J end lost 1 base, and 8 bases lay between the germline ends. The germline V gene encodes CDR1 SGHTA and CDR2 FQGNSA. The CDR3 here is CASSMGTQETQYF. CDR3 DNA sequence: TGTGCCAGCAGCATGGGGACCCAAGAGACCCAGTACTTC.

This clonotype turned up a few times. The CDR3: CAISRDPKEQYF. In nucleotides, the CDR3 is TGTGCCATCAGCCGGGACCCCAAAGAGCAGTACTTC. The chain employs TRBV10-3 and TRBJ2-7; D might be TRBD1 or TRBD2, each matching 5 bases. Germline V CDR1 and CDR2: ENHRY, SYGVKD. V lost 6 bases and J 7 bases, leaving 13 bases between the germline ends. The CDR3 extends over 12 amino acids.

This sequence joins TRBV7-7 and TRBJ2-1; D is undetermined. This CDR3 region has 13 residues. CDR1 and CDR2 from the germline V gene are SSHAT and FNYEAQ (reference sequence). CDR3 nucleotide sequence: TGTGCTAGCTCCGGCGGCATAGGGAATGAGCAGTTCTTC. Protein product: CASSGGIGNEQFF.

The rearrangement uses TRBV19 and TRBJ1-4, with D possibly TRBD1 on 5 matching bases. This CDR3 has 12 amino acids. Trimming removed 10 bases at V and 12 bases at J, with 18 bases between. CDR1 and CDR2 from the germline V gene are LNHDA and SQIVND (reference sequence). The CDR3 region is CATRHPLGELFF. In DNA, the CDR3 is TGTGCCACTCGACACCCCCTGGGGGAACTGTTTTTT.

On this clonotype itself: A read error may produce the germline difference seen at one junction end. The rearrangement joins TRBV15 to TRBJ2-1; D is uncertain. This CDR3 contains 14 residues. The germline V gene encodes CDR1 LNHNV and CDR2 YYDKDF (reference sequence). CDR3 amino acids: CATCRDVLSDEHFF. Here the CDR3 DNA reads TGTGCCACCTGCAGAGATGTCCTAAGTGATGAGCACTTCTTC.

With regard to this clonotype: A read error is likely, as this CDR3 ends without the conserved phenylalanine or tryptophan. The chain carries TRBV12-3 or TRBV12-4 and TRBJ2-4; possibly TRBD1 for D (5 bases). The ends were cut back, 6 bases at V and 6 bases at J, with 9 bases in the middle. This CDR3 has 12 residues. This CDR3 reads CASSQTVNIQYL. CDR3 bases: TGTGCCAGCAGCCAGACAGTAAACATTCAGTACCTC.

This clonotype was detected a few times. Mismatch with germline at one junction end may stem from a read error. V and J are TRBV7-8 and TRBJ2-4; tentative D call: TRBD2 (6 bases). The CDR3 runs 11 residues. Germline assignment: CDR1 SGHVS and CDR2 FQNEAQ. The CDR3 DNA is TGTACCAGCAGCACGGGGGACATTCAGTACTTC. This translates into CTSSTGDIQYF. Using reference TRBV7-8 and TRBJ2-4 for the parts outside the CDR3, the full variable domain is GAGVSQSPRYKVAKRGQDVALRCDPISGHVSLFWYQQALGQGPEFLTYFQNEAQLDKSGLPSDRFFAERPEGSVSTLKIQRTQQEDSAVYLCTSSTGDIQYFGAGTRLSVL.

In this sample, this clonotype turned up a few times. The chain uses TRBV12-3 or TRBV12-4 and TRBJ2-1; D is possibly TRBD1 (7 bases). The J call may be in error: the DNA end matches TRBJ2-5 better. CDR3 size: 16 residues. CDR3 bases: TGTGCCAGCAGTTTCTCTCGGGGGACAGAGGAAGAGACCCAGTACTTC. Its translation: CASSFSRGTEEETQYF.

The V gene is TRBV7-2, the J gene TRBJ1-1; D perhaps matches TRBD1 (5 bases). Germline CDR1 SGHTA, CDR2 FQGNSA. The CDR3 has 13 amino acids. Trimming removed 3 bases at V and 7 bases at J, with 12 bases between. The CDR3 sequence: CASSLWGRNEAFF. In nucleotides, the CDR3 is TGTGCCAGCAGCTTGTGGGGGAGGAATGAAGCTTTCTTT.

The rearrangement uses TRBV7-9 and TRBJ2-3; the D gene is possibly TRBD2 (7 bases). V was trimmed by 1 base and J by 7 bases, leaving 15 bases between them. The CDR3 is made up of 15 amino acids. Germline V gene sequence: CDR1 SEHNR, CDR2 FQNEAQ (reference sequence). CDR3 in DNA: TGTGCCAGCAGCTTAGTTAACGGGGGGCCCAATACGCAGTATTTT. It yields the protein CASSLVNGGPNTQYF. Full variable domain (outside the CDR3, taken from reference TRBV7-9 and TRBJ2-3): DTGVSQNPRHKITKRGQNVTFRCDPISEHNRLYWYRQTLGQGPEFLTYFQNEAQLEKSRLLSDRFSAERPKGSFSTLEIQRTEQGDSAMYLCASSLVNGGPNTQYFGPGTRLTVL.

J is TRBJ2-1 and V is TRBV27; no definite D call. From germline, CDR1 is MNHEY and CDR2 SMNVEV (reference sequence). The CDR3 is 14 amino acids. The V end lost 5 bases, the J end lost 3 bases, and 11 bases lay between the germline ends. The CDR3 DNA reads TGTGCCAGCAGTGACTCATCGAACTACAATGAGCAGTTCTTC. Translation: CASSDSSNYNEQFF.

The sample holds a few counts of this clonotype. J is TRBJ1-2 and V is TRBV29-1, with a tentative D call TRBD1 (6 bases). The CDR3 totals 11 residues. Germline lookup yields CDR1 SQVTM and CDR2 ANQGSEA. V was shortened by 4 bases and J by 8 bases, with 11 bases between the two germline ends. The CDR3 protein is CSVAGDDGYTF. CDR3 sequence (DNA): TGCAGCGTTGCAGGGGATGACGGCTACACCTTC.

This clonotype has only a few counts. The rearrangement links TRBV6-4 to TRBJ2-1, with TRBD2 matching 15 bases. The V gene end was trimmed by 7 bases and the J gene end by 8 bases; junction bases not matched to a gene: 12. CDR3 length equals 17 residues. In germline, CDR1 is MRHNA, CDR2 SNTAGT. The CDR3 protein is CASTGLAGGPGYDEQFF. The CDR3 nucleotides are TGTGCCAGCACGGGACTAGCGGGAGGCCCGGGTTACGATGAGCAGTTCTTC.

In its sample, this clonotype was seen a few times. The gene calls are TRBV12-3 or TRBV12-4 and TRBJ2-5; 12 bases align to TRBD1. V shed 5 bases and J 5 bases; nucleotides not matched to a gene: 6. The CDR3 is 15 amino acids. CDR3 bases: TGTGCCAGCAGTCTAGGGACAGGGGGCGCTGAGACCCAGTACTTC. It is translated as CASSLGTGGAETQYF.

In this sample, this clonotype turned up a few times. The rearrangement joins TRBV10-3 to TRBJ2-5; D is perhaps TRBD1 (6 bases). Looked up from germline, CDR1 is ENHRY and CDR2 is SYGVKD. CDR3 size: 14 residues. Trimming shortened V by 11 bases and J by 0 bases, and 16 bases separated the two germline ends. The CDR3 region has the DNA TGTGCCGTCGCGGCAGGGGAGAACCAAGAGACCCAGTACTTC. Encoded protein: CAVAAGENQETQYF.